The clone carrying this TCR beta chain has a handful of counts. Antigen: not known. The PCR made use of 60 Vbeta and 13 Jbeta primers. Measured with immunoSEQ multiplex PCR; TCRdb has only the in-frame clones, and not every one. The repertoire holds about 180,000 clones, 70% to 85% seen once, with under 1.5% in the top ten. Trimming stripped 8 bases from V and 6 bases from J, with 16 bases between. Germline V lookup: CDR1 MNHEY, CDR2 SVGAGI. CDR3 length: 13 amino acids. The sample comes from a study of cytomegalovirus exposure and HLA in healthy donors. Study-wide points: In presence/absence analyses, roughly uniform sequencing depth across donors was assumed. Later analysis revealed greater clonal expansion in HLA-associated TCR beta chains than in equally common others.

The J gene is TRBJ1-2, the V gene TRBV6-5; D is possibly TRBD1 (6 bases). The sequenced sample consisted of PBMCs. This sequence was found in a girl aged 2-10 years in good health and CMV-seropositive. The CDR3 is CASRLQGFHGYTF. The CDR3 region has the DNA TGTGCCAGCCGATTACAGGGTTTTCATGGCTACACCTTC.